This T cell receptor (beta chain) was captured in a study of shared clonotypes between healthy human individuals. As concerns this clone: Its antigen is as yet unknown. The same CDR3 can be traced to other DNA sequences in this sample.

Investigators divided CD4+ cells into CD45RA+ naive and CD45RA-negative memory subsets. Assay: immunoSEQ multiplex PCR; the TCRdb copy retains only in-frame clones and omits some. The data contain under 1,900,000 clones, less than 99% of them singletons. CDR1 is SGHRS, CDR2 YFSETQ, per germline. The CDR3 loop spans 12 amino acids. Trimming took off 0 bases at V and 4 bases at J, with 4 bases between the two ends. Study conclusions and caveats: Sampling involved blood alone; tissue repertoires likely differ. In contrast to clonotypes shared by all four donors, non-shared clonotypes had lower generation probabilities.

The sequenced material came from naive CD4+ T cells sorted from blood. Described subset: CD45RA+ positively selected. The TCR sequence derives from a man younger than 40 in good health. This chain links TRBV5-1 with TRBJ2-5; no clear D. CDR3 loop: CASSLVPETQYF. CDR3 DNA sequence: TGCGCCAGCAGCTTGGTTCCAGAGACCCAGTACTTC.